These T cell receptor beta chains were read from a single sample in a study of T-cell reconstitution after alpha-beta-depleted transplantation in children. TCRdb called the PCR reads again in MiXCR, with one record for every CDR3 protein. There are fewer than 700,000 distinct CDR3 sequences in the sample; over 10% occur only once, and 2.2% lies in the top ten. This material consisted of PBMCs, mostly from graft donor cells, taken 360 days after TCRalphabeta/CD19-depleted stem cell transplant. Receptors originate from a male patient under 18 who had a stem cell transplant for acute myeloid leukemia, so the T cells may come from the graft donor. Both conserved end residues are part of each CDR3. D genes are given only for firm matches. For some rows the clone size is stated as once, few or many, or as a class when expanded; others skip it.

TRBJ2-5 | many | TRBV3-1 | TRBD2 | 17 | CASSQELGLAGAETQYF | TGTGCCAGCAGCCAAGAGTTGGGACTAGCGGGAGCAGAGACCCAGTACTTC
TRBJ2-3 | many | TRBV28 | TRBD2 | 15 | CASSALAGVFDTQYF | TGTGCCAGCAGCGCACTAGCGGGAGTGTTCGATACGCAGTATTTT
TRBJ2-1 | few | TRBV20-1 | . | 14 | CSAHSGRSYNEQFF | TGCAGTGCCCATAGTGGCAGATCCTACAATGAGCAGTTCTTC
TRBJ2-1 | few | TRBV19 | TRBD2 | 17 | CASSVQGGRGTRGEQFF | TGTGCCAGTAGTGTCCAAGGGGGGCGGGGGACTAGAGGTGAGCAGTTCTTC
TRBJ1-1 | few | TRBV6-2/TRBV6-3 | . | 13 | CASSRMMNTEAFF | TGTGCCAGCAGTAGGATGATGAACACTGAAGCTTTCTTT
TRBJ2-7 | . | TRBV12-3/TRBV12-4 | TRBD1 | 16 | CASSLGQSGWYYEQYF | TGTGCCAGCAGTTTGGGACAGTCGGGCTGGTACTACGAGCAGTACTTC
TRBJ2-1 | . | TRBV5-1 | TRBD2 | 17 | CASSQISGPSSYNEQFF | TGCGCCAGCAGCCAGATTAGCGGGCCTAGCTCCTACAATGAGCAGTTCTTC
TRBJ2-1 | . | TRBV7-8 | . | 18 | CASSLKSPLRKPYNEQFF | TGTGCCAGCAGCTTAAAATCCCCCTTGCGGAAACCTTACAATGAGCAGTTCTTC
TRBJ1-2 | few | TRBV10-3 | . | 14 | CAISRGQEVYGYTF | TGTGCCATCAGCCGAGGGCAGGAGGTCTATGGCTACACCTTC
TRBJ2-6 | few | TRBV4-2 | TRBD1 | 18 | CASRRQGTFSSGANVLTF | TGTGCCAGCAGGAGACAGGGGACCTTTAGCTCTGGGGCCAACGTCCTGACTTTC
TRBJ2-3 | few | TRBV6-5 | . | 13 | CASSYHGSDTQYF | TGTGCCAGCAGTTACCATGGATCAGATACGCAGTATTTT
TRBJ2-3 | few | TRBV29-1 | . | 15 | CSVEASGLSTDTQYF | TGCAGCGTTGAAGCTTCGGGATTGAGCACAGATACGCAGTATTTT
TRBJ2-2 | . | TRBV11-1 | . | 17 | CASSVCSRSGVNWELFF | TGTGCCAGCAGCGTGTGTTCACGGTCCGGTGTCAATTGGGAGCTGTTTTTT
TRBJ2-1 | few | TRBV10-3 | TRBD1 | 15 | CAIREGTGKLNEQFF | TGTGCCATCAGGGAGGGGACAGGGAAGCTCAATGAGCAGTTCTTC
TRBJ2-7 | few | TRBV7-2 | . | 17 | CASSLAAGTGETYEQYF | TGTGCCAGCAGCTTAGCGGCGGGAACAGGCGAAACCTACGAGCAGTACTTC
TRBJ1-5 | few | TRBV20-1 | . | 14 | CSARDPQSNQPQHF | TGCAGTGCTAGAGATCCCCAGAGCAATCAGCCCCAGCATTTT
TRBJ2-6 | many | TRBV29-1 | TRBD1 | 18 | CSVGGTGVAFSGANVLTF | TGCAGCGTTGGGGGTACAGGGGTGGCCTTCTCTGGGGCCAACGTCCTGACTTTC
TRBJ2-2 | many | TRBV10-3 | TRBD2 | 16 | CAISPGSGRHTGELFF | TGTGCCATCAGTCCGGGTAGCGGGAGGCACACCGGGGAGCTGTTTTTT
TRBJ2-1 | . | TRBV4-3 | . | 16 | CASSQDGSAPYNEQFF | TGCGCCAGCAGCCAAGATGGGTCGGCACCATACAATGAGCAGTTCTTC
TRBJ2-1 | many | TRBV29-1 | . | 12 | CSGINPGREGFF | TGCAGCGGTATTAACCCGGGACGAGAGGGGTTCTTC
TRBJ1-1 | many | TRBV18 | . | 15 | CASSPLTPRSTEAFF | TGTGCCAGCTCACCACTTACTCCCAGAAGCACTGAAGCTTTCTTT
TRBJ2-5 | . | TRBV6-5 | TRBD1 | 16 | CASSYLGTGIGETQYF | TGTGCCAGCAGTTACTTAGGGACAGGGATAGGCGAGACCCAGTACTTC
TRBJ1-2 | . | TRBV6-2/TRBV6-3 | TRBD1 | 13 | CASSRDRGHGYTF | TGTGCCAGCAGCCGGGACAGGGGGCATGGCTACACCTTC
TRBJ1-1 | . | TRBV7-3 | . | 15 | CASSLRRGTGTEAFF | TGTGCCAGCAGCTTAAGACGGGGGACGGGGACTGAAGCTTTCTTT
TRBJ2-7 | many | TRBV6-1 | TRBD1 | 16 | CASSAQGQGILDEQYF | TGTGCCAGCAGTGCCCAGGGACAGGGGATATTAGACGAGCAGTACTTC
TRBJ1-2 | few | TRBV12-3/TRBV12-4 | . | 13 | CASSFTRVYGYTF | TGTGCCAGCAGTTTTACCAGGGTCTATGGCTACACCTTC
TRBJ2-7 | many | TRBV18 | . | 12 | CASSPSSYEQYF | TGTGCCAGCAGCCCTAGCTCCTACGAGCAGTACTTC
TRBJ2-7 | . | TRBV4-2 | TRBD2 | 16 | CASTLGVAGARGGQYF | TGTGCCAGCACTCTCGGAGTAGCGGGAGCCCGGGGTGGGCAGTACTTC
TRBJ2-2 | . | TRBV10-3 | TRBD2 | 16 | CAISESSGEGTGELFF | TGTGCCATCAGTGAGTCGTCGGGGGAGGGCACCGGGGAGCTGTTTTTT
TRBJ2-1 | . | TRBV12-3/TRBV12-4 | TRBD2 | 17 | CASSFAPSGDSYNEQFF | TGTGCCAGCAGTTTCGCCCCTAGCGGGGACTCCTACAATGAGCAGTTCTTC
TRBJ2-7 | few | TRBV28 | TRBD2 | 16 | CASSPAGTSGIYEQYF | TGTGCCAGCAGTCCTGCCGGGACTAGCGGGATCTACGAGCAGTACTTC
TRBJ2-1 | few | TRBV29-1 | TRBD1 | 11 | CSTGQDNEQFF | TGCAGCACGGGACAGGACAATGAGCAGTTCTTC
TRBJ2-5 | many | TRBV28 | . | 12 | CASRAGGKTQYF | TGTGCCAGCAGGGCAGGGGGGAAGACCCAGTACTTC
TRBJ2-3 | many | TRBV29-1 | TRBD2 | 18 | CSVEGLAGGNFKSDTQYF | TGCAGCGTTGAAGGACTAGCGGGAGGGAATTTTAAATCAGATACGCAGTATTTT
TRBJ2-7 | few | TRBV29-1 | . | 11 | CSVRAGAEQYF | TGCAGCGTTAGGGCAGGAGCCGAGCAGTACTTC
TRBJ2-6 | few | TRBV12-3/TRBV12-4 | . | 14 | CASSYQGGANVLTF | TGTGCCAGCAGTTATCAGGGTGGGGCCAACGTCCTGACTTTC
TRBJ2-7 | many | TRBV7-2 | . | 14 | CASSSTGLFYEQYF | TGTGCCAGCAGTTCTACGGGACTCTTCTACGAGCAGTACTTC
TRBJ2-6 | many | TRBV28 | . | 16 | CASRAGIVSGANVLTF | TGTGCCAGCAGAGCCGGGATAGTCTCTGGGGCCAACGTCCTGACTTTC